These 28 T cell receptor beta chains originate from one sample sequenced in a study of Graves' ophthalmopathy and Graves' hyperthyroidism. Beta-chain TCR CDR3 regions were amplified from RNA transcripts. HTBI-primed first-round RT-PCR preceded second-round multiplex PCR. TCRdb analysed the multiplex PCR reads with MiXCR anew, one entry per CDR3 protein. The sample shows roughly 500,000 distinct CDR3 sequences, 14% of them seen only once. Sequencing input: blood. The source is a woman in her 30s with Graves' ophthalmopathy.

This clonotype appeared many times. The rearrangement joins TRBV10-3 to TRBJ1-5; 8 bases are a match to TRBD1. The J segment lost 6 bases and the V segment lost 3 bases, leaving 4 bases of the junction unmatched. Germline lookup yields CDR1 ENHRY and CDR2 SYGVKD. The CDR3 contains 14 residues. CDR3 DNA: TGTGCCATCAGTGACGGGACAGGTGGTCAGCCCCAGCATTTT. Translation: CAISDGTGGQPQHF.

The chain carries TRBV28 and TRBJ2-7; D might be TRBD2 (7 bases). CDR3 length: 15 residues. V shed 6 bases and J shed 2 bases, with 17 bases lying between them. CDR1 and CDR2 (germline): MDHEN, SYDVKM. The CDR3 nucleotides are TGTGCCAGCAGCCGTGGGGGGGGGGCAGCCTACGAGCAGTACTTC. Translating it yields CASSRGGGAAYEQYF.

This clonotype has ten or more counts. The J gene is TRBJ2-5, the V gene TRBV19; D ambiguous. CDR3 length: 16 amino acids. Germline V lookup: CDR1 LNHDA, CDR2 SQIVND (reference sequence). Trimming removed 5 bases at V and 5 bases at J, with 21 bases between. The CDR3 loop reads CASSRPTTLGVETQYF. The DNA for the CDR3 is TGTGCCAGTAGTCGCCCTACGACCCTTGGGGTGGAGACCCAGTACTTC.

Details on this clonotype: A read error may explain this, as a much larger clone is one base away. The V gene is TRBV12-5, the J gene TRBJ1-2, with TRBD1 matching over 8 bases. Germline V gene lookup returns CDR1 LGHNT and CDR2 FRNRAP. The CDR3 length is 22 residues. V shed 5 bases and J 2 bases; nucleotides not matched to a gene: 28. CDR3 protein: CASGRGQGSIGPQEPHNYGYTF. The DNA of the CDR3 is TGTGCTAGTGGTCGTGGACAGGGCTCGATTGGTCCTCAGGAACCGCACAACTATGGCTACACCTTC.

This clonotype was found many times. The chain uses TRBV24-1 and TRBJ2-2, with unresolved D. Germline assignment: CDR1 KGHDR and CDR2 SFDVKD. Trimming took off 4 bases at V and 12 bases at J, with 14 bases between the two ends. CDR3 length: 13 amino acids. Here the CDR3 DNA reads TGTGCCACCAGTGACAGTGTTGGCCCTAAGCTGTTTTTT. Translating it yields CATSDSVGPKLFF.

This clonotype was found many times. V and J are TRBV12-3 or TRBV12-4 and TRBJ1-1, with D unresolved. The CDR3 is 12 residues long. Trimming cost V 3 bases and J 6 bases, with 8 bases left between them. This CDR3 reads CASSFGMPEAFF. The CDR3, as DNA: TGTGCCAGCAGTTTTGGGATGCCTGAAGCTTTCTTT.

In its sample, this clonotype was seen many times. This chain connects TRBV30 to TRBJ1-6; TRBD1 is a possible D gene (5 bases). There are 13 residues in the CDR3. V lost 4 bases to trimming and J lost 5 bases, with 9 bases between them. Germline V lookup: CDR1 GTSNPN, CDR2 SVGIG (reference sequence). This CDR3 reads CAWTGGDNSPLHF. CDR3 DNA sequence: TGTGCCTGGACTGGGGGGGATAATTCACCCCTCCACTTT.

The J gene is TRBJ2-4, the V gene TRBV4-1, with 7 bases identical to TRBD1. Unmatched junction bases numbered 9, after V lost 7 bases and J lost 0 bases. Germline loops: CDR1 MGHRA, CDR2 YSYEKL. This CDR3 spans 16 amino acids. CDR3 protein: CASTGQEDLAKNIQYF. The CDR3 DNA reads as TGCGCCAGCACAGGACAGGAGGATCTAGCCAAAAACATTCAGTACTTC.

This clonotype has at least ten counts. This chain joins TRBV6-5 and TRBJ2-7; 9 nucleotides agree with TRBD2. The CDR3 covers 16 residues. With 4 bases clipped from V and 2 bases from J, the junction kept 9 bases outside the gene matches. Germline V CDR1 and CDR2: MNHEY, SVGAGI. DNA for the CDR3: TGTGCCAGCAGTTTCCTTACCGGGACTAGCCCCTACGAGCAGTACTTC. This encodes CASSFLTGTSPYEQYF.

This clonotype was recorded many times. The genes are TRBV6-1 and TRBJ2-2, with 7 bases matching TRBD1. V shed 8 bases, J shed 2 bases, and the junction held 8 bases outside the gene matches. Germline CDR1 MNHNS, CDR2 SASEGT. This CDR3 spans 15 amino acids. The CDR3 sequence is CASRARDSNTGELFF. Here the CDR3 DNA reads TGTGCCAGCCGCGCCCGGGACAGTAACACCGGGGAGCTGTTTTTT.

This clonotype showed up many times. The CDR3 loop reads CASSARPGTGYGNTIYF. CDR3 coding DNA: TGTGCCAGCAGTGCTCGTCCCGGGACAGGGTATGGAAACACCATATATTTT. J is TRBJ1-3 and V is TRBV6-4, with 9 bases identical to TRBD1. Germline assignment: CDR1 MRHNA and CDR2 SNTAGT. The CDR3 runs 17 residues. V trimming: 4 bases; J trimming: 3 bases; junction bases outside the gene matches: 10.

This clonotype was found many times. The chain joins TRBV10-3 to TRBJ2-7; 10 bases map to TRBD2. This CDR3 contains 12 residues. Germline CDR1 ENHRY, CDR2 SYGVKD. Germline trimming cut 10 bases from V and 5 bases from J; bases unmatched to any gene: 5. Here the CDR3 DNA reads TGTGCCACCGGACTAGCGGAGGACGAGCAGTACTTC. Translating it yields CATGLAEDEQYF.

Ten or more counts support this clonotype. V and J are TRBV2 and TRBJ2-4, with D possibly TRBD1 on 5 matching bases. V was trimmed by 6 bases and J by 3 bases, leaving 9 bases between them. The CDR3 is 13 amino acids. The V gene's germline CDR1 is SNHLY and CDR2 FYNNEI. CDR3 nucleotide sequence: TGTGCCAGCAGACTGGACAACAAAAACATTCAGTACTTC. Its translation: CASRLDNKNIQYF.

Many counts were recorded for this clonotype. The chain uses TRBV28 and TRBJ2-2; 7 bases agree with TRBD2. With V trimmed by 5 bases and J by 1 base, 7 bases remained unmatched. CDR1 is MDHEN, CDR2 SYDVKM, per germline. CDR3 length: 16 amino acids. The CDR3: CASSPVLAENTGELFF. CDR3 nucleotide sequence: TGTGCCAGCAGTCCTGTCCTAGCGGAGAACACCGGGGAGCTGTTTTTT.

This clonotype showed up many times. This sequence joins TRBV5-6 and TRBJ2-5; D is undetermined. This CDR3 comprises 13 residues. Trimming pared 4 bases from V and 3 bases from J, leaving 10 bases between. The germline V gene has CDR1 SGHDT and CDR2 YYEEEE. CDR3 residues: CASSVTQKETQYF. CDR3 coding DNA: TGTGCCAGCAGCGTTACACAGAAAGAGACCCAGTACTTC. The full variable domain, rest sourced from reference TRBV5-6 and TRBJ2-5, is DAGVTQSPTHLIKTRGQQVTLRCSPKSGHDTVSWYQQALGQGPQFIFQYYEEEERQRGNFPDRFSGHQFPNYSSELNVNALLLGDSALYLCASSVTQKETQYFGPGTRLLVL.

This clonotype was seen many times. The chain uses TRBV20-1 and TRBJ1-5, with D maybe TRBD1 (5 bases). The CDR3 covers 14 residues. V gave up 6 bases and J gave up 9 bases, with 21 bases separating them. Germline assignment: CDR1 DFQATT and CDR2 SNEGSKA (reference sequence). CDR3: CSALGRRDLGPQHF. The CDR3 DNA follows: TGCAGTGCCTTGGGACGGAGGGACCTAGGGCCCCAGCATTTT.

The rearrangement uses TRBV30 and TRBJ2-7; D may be TRBD1 or TRBD2 (5 bases each). Germline loops: CDR1 GTSNPN, CDR2 SVGIG (reference sequence). V lost 0 bases and J 6 bases, leaving 15 bases between the germline ends. The CDR3 has 14 residues. The CDR3 reads CAWSVRGVSGEQYF. CDR3 in DNA: TGTGCCTGGAGTGTGAGGGGCGTATCAGGCGAGCAGTACTTC.

This clonotype was observed at least ten times. In DNA, the CDR3 is TGTGCCAGCAGCTCTAAGATTGGGACAGCCACCTACGAGCAGTACTTC. Its translation is CASSSKIGTATYEQYF. The chain links TRBV13 to TRBJ2-7; TRBD1 aligns across 7 bases. The germline CDR1 and CDR2 sequences are PRHDT and FYEKMQ (reference sequence). V dropped 4 bases and J dropped 2; count of bases not matched to a gene: 11. This CDR3 comprises 16 residues. The variable domain in full, with the rest retrieved from reference TRBV13 and TRBJ2-7, is AAGVIQSPRHLIKEKRETATLKCYPIPRHDTVYWYQQGPGQDPQFLISFYEKMQSDKGSIPDRFSAQQFSDYHSELNMSSLELGDSALYFCASSSKIGTATYEQYFGPGTRLTVT.

This clonotype was counted many times. As DNA, the CDR3 is TGTGCCAGCAGCTTAGCGGTAGGGGGAGAGCAGTACTTC. Translated, it gives CASSLAVGGEQYF. The chain carries TRBV7-8 and TRBJ2-7; possible D gene TRBD1, 6 bases. The CDR3 runs to 13 residues. Germline CDR1 is SGHVS and CDR2 is FQNEAQ. Trimming pared 0 bases from V and 7 bases from J, leaving 10 bases between.

This clonotype was counted at least ten times. This chain connects TRBV27 to TRBJ1-5, with unresolved D. The CDR3 consists of 17 residues. From germline, CDR1 is MNHEY and CDR2 SMNVEV (reference sequence). The V end was cut by 2 bases, the J end by 0 bases, with 14 bases between. CDR3 bases: TGTGCCAGCAGTTTAAAGCCGACGGTATATAGCAATCAGCCCCAGCATTTT. It is translated as CASSLKPTVYSNQPQHF.

This clonotype was seen repeatedly, ten times or more. A single base separates this from a much larger clone, so it may be a read error. J is TRBJ2-7 and V is TRBV28; 9 bases are shared with TRBD1. This CDR3 contains 14 residues. CDR1 is MDHEN and CDR2 is SYDVKM in the germline V gene. Trimming removed 4 bases from V and 3 bases from J; junction bases left unmatched: 4. In DNA, the CDR3 is TGTGCCAGCAGTTCCGGGACAGGGTTCTACGAGCAGTACTTC. It yields the protein CASSSGTGFYEQYF.

This clonotype occurred many times. V gene TRBV15 combines with J gene TRBJ2-4; TRBD2 matches 11 bases. The V and J ends lost 9 bases and 8 bases, in that order; junction bases with no gene match: 9. From germline, CDR1 is LNHNV and CDR2 YYDKDF (reference sequence). The CDR3 is 14 residues long. DNA for the CDR3: TGTGCCACTTCCGGGACTAGCGGTTGGGACATTCAGTACTTC. The encoded protein is CATSGTSGWDIQYF. Filled out from reference TRBV15 and TRBJ2-4, the complete variable domain reads DAMVIQNPRYQVTQFGKPVTLSCSQTLNHNVMYWYQQKSSQAPKLLFHYYDKDFNNEADTPDNFQSRRPNTSFCFLDIRSPGLGDTAMYLCATSGTSGWDIQYFGAGTRLSVL.

This clonotype was seen a handful of times. J is TRBJ1-1 and V is TRBV28; TRBD1 agrees at 9 bases. This CDR3 is built from 15 residues. The J segment lost 6 bases and the V segment lost 3 bases, leaving 8 bases of the junction unmatched. Germline CDR1 MDHEN, CDR2 SYDVKM. CDR3 amino acids: CASSLTGGLSAEAFF. CDR3 DNA: TGTGCCAGCAGTTTGACAGGGGGTTTGAGCGCTGAAGCTTTCTTT.

This clonotype was seen at least ten times. J is TRBJ1-1 and V is TRBV5-1, with 10 bases matching TRBD1. The CDR3 consists of 17 residues. J gave up 0 bases and V 4 bases, and 9 bases lay outside the gene matches. Germline assignment: CDR1 SGHRS and CDR2 YFSETQ. DNA of the CDR3: TGCGCCAGCAGCCGTAACCCGGGACAGGGGATGAACACTGAAGCTTTCTTT. This sequence encodes CASSRNPGQGMNTEAFF.

This clonotype was seen repeatedly, ten times or more. V and J are TRBV7-6 and TRBJ2-7; D is undetermined. Germline V gives CDR1 SGHVS, CDR2 FNYEAQ. Trimming left V 0 bases short and J 3 bases short, with 9 bases between. The CDR3 is 14 residues long. The CDR3 DNA sequence: TGTGCCAGCAGCTTAGCGGAGAGTTACTACGAGCAGTACTTC. Protein product: CASSLAESYYEQYF. The entire variable domain, with the rest obtained from reference TRBV7-6 and TRBJ2-7, is as follows: GAGVSQSPRYKVTKRGQDVALRCDPISGHVSLYWYRQALGQGPEFLTYFNYEAQQDKSGLPNDRFSAERPEGSISTLTIQRTEQRDSAMYRCASSLAESYYEQYFGPGTRLTVT.

The sample holds many counts of this clonotype. The genes are TRBV10-3 and TRBJ2-7; TRBD1 or TRBD2 may be the D gene (5 bases each). Germline V lookup: CDR1 ENHRY, CDR2 SYGVKD. The CDR3 spans 14 residues. Trimming left V 0 bases short and J 2 bases short, with 8 bases between. This chain's CDR3 is CAISESRGAYEQYF. The CDR3 DNA is TGTGCCATCAGTGAGTCAAGAGGGGCCTACGAGCAGTACTTC.

This clonotype came up many times. This rearrangement joins TRBV12-3 or TRBV12-4 to TRBJ1-2; no definite D call. The CDR3 has 13 amino acids. The V gene lost 4 bases and the J gene lost 4 bases, with 10 bases spanning the gap. The CDR3 bases are TGTGCCAGCAGTTCCGGGCGGTCCTATGGCTACACCTTC. As protein: CASSSGRSYGYTF.

Many counts were recorded for this clonotype. This chain joins TRBV11-3 and TRBJ1-3; a possible D gene is TRBD1 (6 bases). V lost 2 bases and J lost 3, with 11 bases in between. The germline V gene encodes CDR1 SGHNT and CDR2 YENEEA. CDR3 length equals 15 residues. The CDR3, as DNA: TGTGCCAGCAGCTTAAGGCACAGGGATGGAAACACCATATATTTT. Protein: CASSLRHRDGNTIYF.